The clone carrying this T cell receptor (beta chain) was observed a few times. Antigen specificity is unknown. This specimen belongs to a study of blood T cells in healthy people across ages. Points from the study as a whole: The fall in TCR beta diversity per million T cells was roughly linear with age.

Together with a sample-barcoded 5' primer, a J-beta primer mix was included in a second PCR lasting about 7 to 11 cycles. Per sample, CDR3-containing paired-end reads numbered at least 3 million. TCRdb called the 5' RACE reads again in MiXCR, with one record for every CDR3 protein. The table shows 1 million or so distinct CDR3 sequences, with 25% occurring only once. CDR1 SNHLY and CDR2 FYNNEI come from the germline V gene. CDR3 length: 14 residues. V was shortened by 6 bases and J by 2 bases, with 13 bases between the two germline ends. Separately, the same data were catalogued under a study of T cells of mothers and their children.

The sequence was obtained from a girl between 2 and 10 years old in good health. Sequencing was performed on blood. The chain has TRBV2 and TRBJ1-2, with no clear D. The CDR3 is CASRAEYNNYGYTF. The CDR3 DNA sequence: TGTGCCAGCAGGGCAGAGTACAACAACTATGGCTACACCTTC.